A selection of T cell receptor beta chains follows, all from one sample in a study of early stage breast cancer tumors. Method: immunoSEQ multiplex PCR; TCRdb's copy keeps in-frame clones and lacks some. Counted here are around 41,000 clones, about 78% occurring once; the ten biggest clones make up about 6.8%. Sample: blood. The receptors stem from a person between 45 and 65 years old with breast cancer. Each CDR3 is given with its conserved first and last residue. D genes are given only for firm matches.

J | D | V | CDR3
TRBJ1-5 | - | TRBV19 | CASSILPGSQPQHF
TRBJ2-1 | TRBD2 | TRBV11-1 | CASSLLAGPSGDEQFF
TRBJ2-3 | - | TRBV7-2 | CASSLEGEDTQYF
TRBJ2-3 | TRBD2 | TRBV4-1 | CASSQTRGAGDTQYF
TRBJ2-3 | TRBD2 | TRBV19 | CASSRGTSSYTDTQYF
TRBJ1-3 | TRBD1 | TRBV6-5 | CASTSQGVGNTIYF
TRBJ1-2 | - | TRBV18 | CASSPGGNRENSGYTF
TRBJ2-3 | TRBD1 | TRBV6-5 | CASPDRGTDTQYF
TRBJ2-7 | TRBD2 | TRBV6-1 | CASIRGGSDEQYF
TRBJ1-1 | TRBD1 | TRBV2 | CASLYPGGEAFF
TRBJ1-2 | TRBD1 | TRBV12-5 | CASGWGDRAGRDGYTF
TRBJ2-7 | TRBD1 | TRBV25-1 | CASSASGTGSHEQYF
TRBJ1-5 | - | TRBV19 | CASSSQGLGEPQHF
TRBJ1-2 | - | TRBV10-3 | CAISEPGDPNYGYTF
TRBJ1-2 | - | TRBV19 | CATLGQIYGYTF
TRBJ2-3 | - | TRBV12-5 | CASGLTGSDTQYF
TRBJ1-3 | - | TRBV13 | CASSLGGVFGNTIYF
TRBJ1-1 | - | TRBV6-5 | CASRKTGLGEAFF
TRBJ2-1 | TRBD2 | TRBV6-5 | CASSYSLAGGPNEQFF
TRBJ1-6 | TRBD1 | TRBV6-5 | CASSYRDRRNSPLHF
TRBJ2-2 | - | TRBV4-2 | CASSQASGGRDTGELFF
TRBJ1-1 | - | TRBV18 | CASSPFNGEAFF
TRBJ1-4 | - | TRBV19 | CASSLAGGDEEKLFF
TRBJ2-5 | - | TRBV9 | CASSVATLPRPGVAQYF
TRBJ2-6 | TRBD1 | TRBV7-7 | CASSLYPTGPPGTNVLTF
TRBJ2-7 | - | TRBV2 | CASWGDSLTLTSLSSYEQYF
TRBJ2-1 | - | TRBV2 | CASGAVSYNEQFF
TRBJ1-1 | - | TRBV30 | CAWSVRQGRTEAFF
TRBJ2-2 | - | TRBV29-1 | CSVDYGGNTGELFF
TRBJ2-7 | - | TRBV6-1 | CASSERGTVGQYF
TRBJ2-5 | TRBD2 | TRBV4-1 | CASSQDSLAGAETQYF
TRBJ1-2 | TRBD1 | TRBV6-5 | CASSPPAGGGGYTF
TRBJ2-7 | - | TRBV20-1 | CSAAQEDEQYF
TRBJ1-1 | TRBD1 | TRBV7-2 | CASSHRGRRDTEAFF
TRBJ2-7 | - | TRBV7-6 | CASSLGPLGYEQYF
TRBJ2-3 | - | TRBV9 | CASSVAFGSTDTQYF
TRBJ2-7 | - | TRBV4-2 | CASSQDLGAYEQYF
TRBJ2-7 | TRBD1 | TRBV19 | CASSDRGNSYEQYF
TRBJ2-3 | - | TRBV2 | CASRIEASTDTQYF
TRBJ2-1 | TRBD2 | TRBV10-2 | CASRLAGGNNEQFF
TRBJ1-1 | - | TRBV5-1 | CASSSQGGDTEAFF